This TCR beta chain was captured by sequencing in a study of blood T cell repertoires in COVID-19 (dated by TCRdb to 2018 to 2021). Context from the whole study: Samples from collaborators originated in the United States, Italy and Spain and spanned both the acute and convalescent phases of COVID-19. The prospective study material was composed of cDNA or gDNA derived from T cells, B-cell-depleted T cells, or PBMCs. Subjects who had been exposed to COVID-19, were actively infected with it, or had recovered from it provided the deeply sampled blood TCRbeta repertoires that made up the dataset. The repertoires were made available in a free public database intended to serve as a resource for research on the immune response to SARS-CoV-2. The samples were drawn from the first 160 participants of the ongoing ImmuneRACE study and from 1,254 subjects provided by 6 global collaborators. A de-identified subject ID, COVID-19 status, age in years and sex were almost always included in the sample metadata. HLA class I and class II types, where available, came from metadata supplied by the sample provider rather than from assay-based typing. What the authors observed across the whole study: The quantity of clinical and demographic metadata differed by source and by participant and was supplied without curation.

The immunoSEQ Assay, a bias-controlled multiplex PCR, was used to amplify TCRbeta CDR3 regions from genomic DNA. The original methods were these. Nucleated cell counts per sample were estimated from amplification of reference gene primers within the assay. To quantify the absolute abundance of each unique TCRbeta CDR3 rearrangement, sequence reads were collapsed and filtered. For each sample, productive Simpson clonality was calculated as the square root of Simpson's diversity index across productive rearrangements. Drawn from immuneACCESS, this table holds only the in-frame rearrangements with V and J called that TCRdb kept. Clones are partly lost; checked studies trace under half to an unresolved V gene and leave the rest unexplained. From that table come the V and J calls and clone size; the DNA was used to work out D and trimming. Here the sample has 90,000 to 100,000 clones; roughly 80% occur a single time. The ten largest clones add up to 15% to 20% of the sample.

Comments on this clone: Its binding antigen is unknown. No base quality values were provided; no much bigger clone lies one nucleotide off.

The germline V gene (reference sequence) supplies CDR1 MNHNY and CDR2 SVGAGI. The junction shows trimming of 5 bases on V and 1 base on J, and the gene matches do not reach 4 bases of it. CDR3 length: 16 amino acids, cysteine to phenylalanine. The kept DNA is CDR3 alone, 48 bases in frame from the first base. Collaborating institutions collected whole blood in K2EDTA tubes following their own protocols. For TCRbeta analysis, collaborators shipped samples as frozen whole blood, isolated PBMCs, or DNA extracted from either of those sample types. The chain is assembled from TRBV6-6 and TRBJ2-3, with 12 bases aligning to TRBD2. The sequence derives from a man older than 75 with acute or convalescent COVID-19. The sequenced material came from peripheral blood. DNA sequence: TGTGCCAGCAGTCCCTGGACTAGCGGGGGCACAGATACGCAGTATTTT. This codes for CASSPWTSGGTDTQYF.